The 22 T cell receptor beta chains below come from one sample, sequenced in a study of cytomegalovirus exposure and HLA in healthy donors. PCR used 60 Vbeta primers and 13 Jbeta primers. Sequenced by immunoSEQ multiplex PCR; TCRdb stores in-frame clones only, minus some. There are some 150,000 clones in the sample; 70% occur only once, and roughly 1.7% lies in the top ten. The specimen sequenced was PBMCs. These receptors were obtained from a woman aged 25 to 39 in good health and CMV-seronegative.

CDR3 residues: CASSPSGQDGEQYV. In DNA form, the CDR3 reads TGTGCCAGCTCACCTTCAGGGCAAGATGGCGAGCAGTACGTC. V usage is TRBV18 and J usage is TRBJ2-7; the D gene is possibly TRBD1 (5 bases). This CDR3 region has 14 residues. The germline V and J ends were trimmed by 3 bases and 6 bases, with 15 bases remaining between them. The germline CDR1 and CDR2 sequences are KGHSH and LQKENI.

This chain uses TRBV9 with TRBJ2-7; D gene uncertain. The V end was cut by 0 bases, the J end by 3 bases, with 13 bases between. From germline, CDR1 is SGDLS and CDR2 YYNGEE. The CDR3 consists of 15 residues. For the CDR3, the DNA is TGTGCCAGCAGCGTAGCTCAACCCTACCTCTACGAGCAGTACTTC. Amino acid sequence: CASSVAQPYLYEQYF.

The chain carries TRBV5-1 and TRBJ2-5, with TRBD2 matching 9 bases. This CDR3 spans 14 amino acids. The J segment lost 5 bases and the V segment lost 4 bases, leaving 6 bases of the junction unmatched. CDR1 is SGHRS, CDR2 YFSETQ, per germline. The CDR3 DNA reads as TGCGCCAGCAGCAGTAGCGGGAGTTCGGAGACCCAGTACTTC. Translated, it gives CASSSSGSSETQYF.

V is TRBV10-3 and J is TRBJ2-7; 10 bases match TRBD2. Germline V gives CDR1 ENHRY, CDR2 SYGVKD. V lost 7 bases, J lost 7 bases, and 7 bases stayed unmatched. The CDR3 contains 13 residues. CDR3 bases: TGTGCCATCACGGCTAGCGGGGGCCGTGAGCAGTACTTC. This gives the protein CAITASGGREQYF.

This clone has more than one count but fewer than ten. The chain combines TRBV11-3 with TRBJ2-1; weak D call: TRBD2 (6 bases). From germline, CDR1 is SGHNT and CDR2 YENEEA. The CDR3 is made up of 16 amino acids. Trimming cost V 0 bases and J 7 bases, with 16 bases left between them. In nucleotides, the CDR3 is TGTGCCAGCAGCTTAGATGGTGAAACAGCGGGTAATGAGCAGTTCTTC. It specifies CASSLDGETAGNEQFF.

V gene TRBV19 combines with J gene TRBJ1-4; 7 bases align to TRBD1. The germline gives CDR1 LNHDA, CDR2 SQIVND (reference sequence). V gave up 6 bases and J gave up 6 bases; unmatched junction bases: 4. This CDR3 has 13 amino acids. CDR3 loop: CASRPDRDEKLFF. The CDR3 DNA sequence: TGTGCCAGTAGACCCGACAGGGATGAAAAACTGTTTTTT.

This chain links TRBV19 with TRBJ2-3; D is possibly TRBD1 (6 bases). V was cut by 2 bases and J by 4 bases, with 10 bases left in between. Germline values: CDR1 LNHDA, CDR2 SQIVND (reference sequence). The CDR3 consists of 14 residues. DNA for the CDR3: TGTGCCAGTAGTATATATGGGGGCGCAGATACGCAGTATTTT. Residues: CASSIYGGADTQYF.

CDR3 DNA: TGTGCCAGCAGTGAAAATCACAGAATTTCAACTGAGCAGTTCTTC. This sequence encodes CASSENHRISTEQFF. The chain employs TRBV25-1 and TRBJ2-1; no clear D. CDR1 and CDR2 (germline): MGHDK, SYGVNS. Trimming pared 2 bases from V and 9 bases from J, leaving 17 bases between. The CDR3 consists of 15 residues.

This clone was picked up a small number of times. V and J are TRBV11-1 and TRBJ2-7; 7 bases map to TRBD1. V dropped 5 bases and J dropped 6; count of bases not matched to a gene: 7. The CDR3 is made up of 13 amino acids. Germline V gene data show CDR1 as SGHAT and CDR2 as FQDESV (reference sequence). The DNA of the CDR3 is TGTGCCAGCAGCCGATTAGGGGGCGCCGAGCAGTACGTC. Its protein is CASSRLGGAEQYV.

As for this clone: This CDR3 is also generated by other DNA sequences in the sample. The J gene is TRBJ1-1, the V gene TRBV19; 8 positions agree with TRBD1. The CDR3 spans 15 residues. V was clipped by 1 base and J by 2 bases; unmatched bases: 3. Germline values: CDR1 LNHDA, CDR2 SQIVND (reference sequence). The CDR3 protein is CASSIGGQGNTEAFF. The CDR3 DNA is TGTGCCAGTAGTATAGGTGGACAGGGAAACACTGAAGCTTTCTTT.

The rearrangement links TRBV18 to TRBJ2-1; 11 positions agree with TRBD1. The CDR3 runs to 15 residues. CDR1 is KGHSH, CDR2 LQKENI, per germline. Unmatched junction bases numbered 10, after V lost 6 bases and J lost 9 bases. CDR3 in amino acids: CASSILGQGASEQFF. In DNA form, the CDR3 reads TGTGCCAGCTCCATCCTAGGACAGGGGGCTAGTGAGCAGTTCTTC.

The genes are TRBV9 and TRBJ2-7, with 9 nucleotides matching TRBD1. The CDR3 contains 15 residues. The germline V gene encodes CDR1 SGDLS and CDR2 YYNGEE. Germline trimming cut 3 bases from V and 6 bases from J; bases unmatched to any gene: 10. This CDR3 reads CASSAVGTGKSEQYF. The CDR3 DNA reads as TGTGCCAGCAGCGCGGTTGGGACAGGGAAATCCGAGCAGTACTTC.

The chain has TRBV18 and TRBJ1-1; 7 nucleotides line up with TRBD1. Per germline, CDR1 KGHSH and CDR2 LQKENI. Trimming at V came to 6 bases and at J to 1 base, leaving 8 bases not matched to a gene. The CDR3 is 15 amino acids. The CDR3 DNA reads as TGTGCCAGCTCCCTTGGTGGGACAGCGAACACTGAAGCTTTCTTT. It codes for CASSLGGTANTEAFF.

This clone has a handful of counts. The chain carries TRBV7-9 and TRBJ2-7, with 11 bases aligning to TRBD2. In germline, CDR1 is SEHNR, CDR2 FQNEAQ (reference sequence). There are 16 residues in the CDR3. V shed 5 bases, J shed 4 bases, and the junction held 10 bases outside the gene matches. CDR3 protein: CASSPAGLAGGYEQYF. The CDR3 bases are TGTGCCAGCAGCCCAGCAGGGTTAGCGGGAGGGTACGAGCAGTACTTC.

Only a few counts were recorded for this clone. This chain joins TRBV13 and TRBJ2-6; weak D call: TRBD2 (6 bases). The V end was cut by 1 base, the J end by 0 bases, with 13 bases between. This CDR3 has 18 residues. Germline-derived CDR1 and CDR2 are PRHDT and FYEKMQ (reference sequence). CDR3 in DNA: TGTGCCAGCAGCTTAGAGGAGGGATCACTCTCTGGGGCCAACGTCCTGACTTTC. It codes for CASSLEEGSLSGANVLTF.

This clone was counted only a few times. The chain joins TRBV4-2 to TRBJ2-5, with 8 bases that match TRBD2. The CDR3 runs to 15 residues. Germline trimming cut 0 bases from V and 5 bases from J; bases unmatched to any gene: 5. CDR1 is LGHNA and CDR2 is YNFKEQ in the germline V gene. This CDR3 reads CASSQDRGGGETQYF. The CDR3 bases are TGTGCCAGCAGCCAAGATCGGGGCGGGGGGGAGACCCAGTACTTC.

Comment on this clone: A junction boundary mismatches the germline segment, possibly from a read error. V and J are TRBV29-1 and TRBJ2-3, with 8 bases that match TRBD1. CDR3 length: 14 residues. The germline V gene has CDR1 SQVTM and CDR2 ANQGSEA. CDR3 coding DNA: TGCAGCATTGAGGCAGGGGGCAACACAGATACGCAGTATTTT. Its protein product is CSIEAGGNTDTQYF.

This clone showed up just a few times. The rearrangement links TRBV5-6 to TRBJ1-1; TRBD1 might be the D (6 bases). V lost 0 bases and J lost 1, with 7 bases in between. Germline loops: CDR1 SGHDT, CDR2 YYEEEE. This CDR3 is built from 14 residues. The CDR3 protein is CASSLGTENTEAFF. The CDR3 DNA reads as TGTGCCAGCAGCTTGGGGACAGAGAACACTGAAGCTTTCTTT.

V and J are TRBV10-3 and TRBJ2-7, with 10 positions matching TRBD1. Germline V gene sequence: CDR1 ENHRY, CDR2 SYGVKD. V was clipped by 8 bases and J by 2 bases; unmatched bases: 9. The length of the CDR3 is 15 residues. As DNA, the CDR3 is TGTGCCATCGGGGCCGACAGGGGGCCCCCCTACGAGCAGTACGTC. This gives the protein CAIGADRGPPYEQYV.

The V gene is TRBV7-9, the J gene TRBJ2-2, with 7 bases matching TRBD1. Trimming cost V 5 bases and J 4 bases; bases outside gene matches: 10. The CDR3 runs to 16 residues. Germline V lookup: CDR1 SEHNR, CDR2 FQNEAQ (reference sequence). The CDR3 DNA reads TGTGCCAGCAGCCATACGGGACAGCTGAGCACCGGGGAGCTGTTTTTT. It is translated as CASSHTGQLSTGELFF. Based on the CDR3 plus reference TRBV7-9 and TRBJ2-2, the full variable domain is DTGVSQNPRHKITKRGQNVTFRCDPISEHNRLYWYRQTLGQGPEFLTYFQNEAQLEKSRLLSDRFSAERPKGSFSTLEIQRTEQGDSAMYLCASSHTGQLSTGELFFGEGSRLTVL.

The chain links TRBV5-1 to TRBJ2-7; a weak D match, TRBD1 (5 bases). Per germline, CDR1 SGHRS and CDR2 YFSETQ. There are 14 residues in the CDR3. The V gene lost 0 bases and the J gene lost 0 bases, with 7 bases spanning the gap. The chain's CDR3 is CASSLEGPSYEQYF. In DNA form, the CDR3 reads TGCGCCAGCAGCTTGGAGGGGCCCTCCTACGAGCAGTACTTC.

CDR3 in amino acids: CASTTPQQINEKLFF. As DNA, the CDR3 is TGTGCCAGCACGACCCCCCAACAGATAAATGAAAAACTGTTTTTT. V gene TRBV28 combines with J gene TRBJ1-4; D is uncertain. Germline CDR1 MDHEN, CDR2 SYDVKM. Trimming shortened V by 7 bases and J by 5 bases, and 17 bases separated the two germline ends. The CDR3 covers 15 residues.